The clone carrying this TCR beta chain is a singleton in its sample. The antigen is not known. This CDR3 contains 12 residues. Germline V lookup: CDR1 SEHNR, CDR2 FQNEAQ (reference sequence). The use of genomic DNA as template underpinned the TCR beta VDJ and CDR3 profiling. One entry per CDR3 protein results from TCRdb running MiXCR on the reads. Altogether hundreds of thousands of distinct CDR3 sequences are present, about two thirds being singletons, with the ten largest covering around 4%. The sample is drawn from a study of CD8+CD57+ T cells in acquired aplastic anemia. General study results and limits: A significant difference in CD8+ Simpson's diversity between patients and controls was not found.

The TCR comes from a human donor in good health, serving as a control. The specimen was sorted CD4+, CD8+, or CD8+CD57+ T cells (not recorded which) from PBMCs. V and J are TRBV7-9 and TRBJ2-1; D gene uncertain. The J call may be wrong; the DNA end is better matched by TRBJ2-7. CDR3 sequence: CASREDVAEQYF. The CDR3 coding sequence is TGTGCCAGCAGGGAAGATGTGGCTGAGCAGTACTTC.